The 7 T cell receptor beta chains given below trace back to one sample, sequenced in a study of OX40 agonist ivuxolimab in advanced cancers. Clones were read by immunoSEQ multiplex PCR, and TCRdb kept only the in-frame ones, dropping some. The sample lists some 30,000 clones, about nine tenths occurring once. Sequencing was performed on CD4+ or CD8+ T cells sorted from blood, taken in a trial of the OX40 agonist ivuxolimab. The receptors stem from an adult with an advanced solid tumor such as melanoma, head and neck, liver or kidney cancer.

A remark on this clone: One junction end does not reproduce the germline sequence, and a read error may be involved. The CDR3 protein is CASSVGDREPNYDYTF. In nucleotides, the CDR3 is TGTGCCAGCAGCGTTGGGGACAGGGAACCTAACTATGACTACACCTTC. The V call is TRBV9, the J call TRBJ1-2; 9 positions agree with TRBD1. The CDR3 covers 16 residues. Germline V gene data show CDR1 as SGDLS and CDR2 as YYNGEE.

This chain links TRBV7-9 with TRBJ2-1; TRBD2 matches at 10 bases. CDR1 SEHNR and CDR2 FQNEAQ come from the germline V gene (reference sequence). V dropped 1 base and J dropped 3; count of bases not matched to a gene: 0. This CDR3 has 15 amino acids. The DNA for the CDR3 is TGTGCCAGCAGCTTAGGGACTAGCGGCTACAATGAGCAGTTCTTC. This codes for CASSLGTSGYNEQFF.

The rearrangement links TRBV29-1 to TRBJ2-5; a weak D match, TRBD1 (6 bases). Germline V gives CDR1 SQVTM, CDR2 ANQGSEA. The CDR3 is 13 amino acids. V lost 3 bases and J lost 4, with 12 bases in between. CDR3 amino acids: CSVEAGDRETQYF. DNA for the CDR3: TGCAGCGTTGAGGCAGGGGATAGAGAGACCCAGTACTTC.

The chain recombines TRBV7-9 with TRBJ2-1; possible D gene TRBD2, 7 bases. Germline CDR1 and CDR2: SEHNR and FQNEAQ (reference sequence). CDR3 length: 14 residues. Trimming removed 1 base at V and 10 bases at J, with 14 bases between. The CDR3 bases are TGTGCCAGCAGCTTAGTTCTGGCGGGGGCCGAGCAGTTCTTC. Amino acid sequence: CASSLVLAGAEQFF.

The chain combines TRBV9 with TRBJ2-1; D call uncertain. Per the germline V gene, CDR1 is SGDLS and CDR2 is YYNGEE. The CDR3 is 9 amino acids. Trimming took 8 bases from V and 9 from J, leaving 6 bases between them. CDR3 region: CARACEQFF. CDR3 sequence (DNA): TGTGCCAGGGCCTGTGAGCAGTTCTTC.

The rearrangement uses TRBV27 and TRBJ2-7; no reliable D call. The CDR3 loop spans 13 amino acids. CDR1 is MNHEY, CDR2 SMNVEV, per germline (reference sequence). The V and J ends lost 3 bases and 0 bases respectively, with 6 bases between them. The CDR3 DNA is TGTGCCAGCAGTTTTGCCTACTCCTACGAGCAGTACTTC. Its translation is CASSFAYSYEQYF.

The chain recombines TRBV29-1 with TRBJ1-2; D is undetermined. Germline CDR1 and CDR2: SQVTM and ANQGSEA. Trimming stripped 3 bases from V and 7 bases from J, with 6 bases between. The CDR3 has 10 amino acids. The CDR3 DNA reads TGCAGCGTTGACAGAGGTGGCTACACCTTC. Translation: CSVDRGGYTF.